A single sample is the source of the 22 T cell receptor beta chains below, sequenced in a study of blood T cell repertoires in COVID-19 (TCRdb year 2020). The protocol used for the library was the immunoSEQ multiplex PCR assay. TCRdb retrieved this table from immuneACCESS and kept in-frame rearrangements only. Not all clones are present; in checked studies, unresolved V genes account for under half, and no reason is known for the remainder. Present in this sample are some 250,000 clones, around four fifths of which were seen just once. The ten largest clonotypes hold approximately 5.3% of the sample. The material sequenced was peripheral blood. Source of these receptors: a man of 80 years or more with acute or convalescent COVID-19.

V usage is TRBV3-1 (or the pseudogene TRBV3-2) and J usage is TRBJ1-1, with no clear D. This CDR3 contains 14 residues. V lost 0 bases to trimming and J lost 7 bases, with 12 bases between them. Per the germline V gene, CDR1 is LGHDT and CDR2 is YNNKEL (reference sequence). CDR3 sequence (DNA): TGTGCCAGCAGCCAAGATATCGAGGGTAATGAAGCTTTCTTT. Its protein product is CASSQDIEGNEAFF.

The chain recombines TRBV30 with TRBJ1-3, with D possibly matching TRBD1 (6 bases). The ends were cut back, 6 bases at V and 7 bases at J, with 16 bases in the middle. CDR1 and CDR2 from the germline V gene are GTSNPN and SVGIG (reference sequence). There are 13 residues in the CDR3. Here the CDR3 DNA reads TGTGCCTGTTTCGGAGCAGGACAGAACACCATATATTTT. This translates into CACFGAGQNTIYF. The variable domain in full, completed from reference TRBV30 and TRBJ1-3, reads SQTIHQWPATLVQPVGSPLSLECTVEGTSNPNLYWYRQAAGRGLQLLFYSVGIGQISSEVPQNLSASRPQDRQFILSSKKLLLSDSGFYLCACFGAGQNTIYFGEGSWLTVV.

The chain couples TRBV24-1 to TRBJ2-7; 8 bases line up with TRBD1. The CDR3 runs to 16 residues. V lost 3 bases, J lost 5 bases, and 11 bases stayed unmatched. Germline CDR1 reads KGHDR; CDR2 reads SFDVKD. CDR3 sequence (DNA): TGTGCCACCAGTGATCCCCGGACAGGGAACATGGACGAGCAGTACTTC. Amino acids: CATSDPRTGNMDEQYF.

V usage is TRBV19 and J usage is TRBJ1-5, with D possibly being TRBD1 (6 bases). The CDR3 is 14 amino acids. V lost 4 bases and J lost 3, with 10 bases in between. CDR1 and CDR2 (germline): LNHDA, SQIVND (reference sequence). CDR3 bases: TGTGCCAGTAGTACAGACAGGCCCAATCAGCCCCAGCATTTT. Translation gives CASSTDRPNQPQHF.

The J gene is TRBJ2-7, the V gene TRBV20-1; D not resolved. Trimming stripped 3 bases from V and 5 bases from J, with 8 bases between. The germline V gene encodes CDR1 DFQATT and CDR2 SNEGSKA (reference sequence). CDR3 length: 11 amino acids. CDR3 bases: TGCAGTGCTAGTTCAGGCCACGAGCAGTACTTC. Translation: CSASSGHEQYF.

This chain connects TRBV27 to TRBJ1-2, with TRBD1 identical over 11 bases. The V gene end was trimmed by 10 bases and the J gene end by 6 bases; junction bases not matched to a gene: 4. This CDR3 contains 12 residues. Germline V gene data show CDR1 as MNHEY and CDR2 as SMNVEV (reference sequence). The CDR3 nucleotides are TGTGCCACTACGGGACAGGGGGATGGCTACACCTTC. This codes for CATTGQGDGYTF.

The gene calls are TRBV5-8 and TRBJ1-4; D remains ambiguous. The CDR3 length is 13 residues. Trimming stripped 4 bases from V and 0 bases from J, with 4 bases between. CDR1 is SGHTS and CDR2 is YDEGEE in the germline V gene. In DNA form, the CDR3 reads TGTGCCAGCAGCAGAGCAACTAATGAAAAACTGTTTTTT. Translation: CASSRATNEKLFF.

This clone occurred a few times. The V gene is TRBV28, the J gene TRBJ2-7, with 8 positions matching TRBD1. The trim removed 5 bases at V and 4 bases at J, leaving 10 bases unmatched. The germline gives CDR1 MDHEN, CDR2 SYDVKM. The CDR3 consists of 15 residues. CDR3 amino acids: CASSGTGRGSYEQYF. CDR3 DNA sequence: TGTGCCAGCAGTGGGACAGGCCGGGGGTCTTACGAGCAGTACTTC.

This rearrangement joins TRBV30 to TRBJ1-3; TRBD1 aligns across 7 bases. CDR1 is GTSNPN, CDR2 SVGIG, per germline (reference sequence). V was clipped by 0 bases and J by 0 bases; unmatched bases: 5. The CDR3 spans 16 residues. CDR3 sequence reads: CAWSVLAGGSGNTIYF. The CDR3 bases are TGTGCCTGGAGTGTTCTCGCAGGGGGCTCTGGAAACACCATATATTTT.

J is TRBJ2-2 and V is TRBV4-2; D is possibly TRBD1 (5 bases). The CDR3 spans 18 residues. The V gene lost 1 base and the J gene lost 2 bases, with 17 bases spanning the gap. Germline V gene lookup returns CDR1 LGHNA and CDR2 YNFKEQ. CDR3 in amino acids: CASSQAYYRSINTGELFF. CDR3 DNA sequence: TGTGCCAGCAGCCAAGCGTACTACAGGTCGATAAACACCGGGGAGCTGTTTTTT.

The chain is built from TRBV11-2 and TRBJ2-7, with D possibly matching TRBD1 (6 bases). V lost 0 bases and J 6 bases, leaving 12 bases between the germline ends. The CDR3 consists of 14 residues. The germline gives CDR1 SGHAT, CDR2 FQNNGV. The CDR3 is CASSLDSARGEQYF. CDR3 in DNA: TGTGCCAGCAGCTTAGATTCTGCCAGGGGCGAGCAGTACTTC.

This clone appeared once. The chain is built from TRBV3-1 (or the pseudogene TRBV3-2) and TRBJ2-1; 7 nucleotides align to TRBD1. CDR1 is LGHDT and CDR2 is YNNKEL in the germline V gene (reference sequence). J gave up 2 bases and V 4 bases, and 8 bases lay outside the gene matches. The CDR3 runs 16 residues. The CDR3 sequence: CASSPLTGAPYNEQFF. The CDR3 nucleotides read TGTGCCAGCAGCCCACTTACAGGGGCGCCCTACAATGAGCAGTTCTTC.

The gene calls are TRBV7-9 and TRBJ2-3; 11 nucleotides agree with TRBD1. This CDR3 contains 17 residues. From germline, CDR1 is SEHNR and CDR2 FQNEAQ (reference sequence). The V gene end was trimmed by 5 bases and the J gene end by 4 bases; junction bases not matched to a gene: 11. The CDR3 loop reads CASSPTWTGGVADTQYF. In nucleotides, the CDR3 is TGTGCCAGCAGCCCTACATGGACAGGGGGCGTAGCAGATACGCAGTATTTT.

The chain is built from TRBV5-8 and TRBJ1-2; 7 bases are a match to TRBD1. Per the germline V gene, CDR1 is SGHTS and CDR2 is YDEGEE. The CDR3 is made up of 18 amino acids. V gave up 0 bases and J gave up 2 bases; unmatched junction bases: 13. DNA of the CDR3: TGTGCCAGCAGCTTGGGGGGCTACGGGACAGCCGAGAACTATGGCTACACCTTC. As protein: CASSLGGYGTAENYGYTF. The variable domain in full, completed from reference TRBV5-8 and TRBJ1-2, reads EAGVTQSPTHLIKTRGQQATLRCSPISGHTSVYWYQQALGLGLQFLLWYDEGEERNRGNFPPRFSGRQFPNYSSELNVNALELEDSALYLCASSLGGYGTAENYGYTFGSGTRLTVV.

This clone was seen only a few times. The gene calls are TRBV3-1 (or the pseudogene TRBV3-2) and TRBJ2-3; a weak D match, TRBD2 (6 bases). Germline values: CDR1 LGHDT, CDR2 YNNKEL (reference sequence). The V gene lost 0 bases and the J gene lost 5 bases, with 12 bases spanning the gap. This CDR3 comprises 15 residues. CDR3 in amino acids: CASSQDPARGDTQYF. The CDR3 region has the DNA TGTGCCAGCAGCCAAGACCCCGCGCGGGGAGATACGCAGTATTTT.

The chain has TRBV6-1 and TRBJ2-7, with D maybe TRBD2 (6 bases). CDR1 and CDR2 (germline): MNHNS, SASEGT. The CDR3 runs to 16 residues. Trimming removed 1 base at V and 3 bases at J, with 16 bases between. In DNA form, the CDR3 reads TGTGCCAGCAGTGAAGTAGGAGGGCACCTTAGCTACGAGCAGTACTTC. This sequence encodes CASSEVGGHLSYEQYF.

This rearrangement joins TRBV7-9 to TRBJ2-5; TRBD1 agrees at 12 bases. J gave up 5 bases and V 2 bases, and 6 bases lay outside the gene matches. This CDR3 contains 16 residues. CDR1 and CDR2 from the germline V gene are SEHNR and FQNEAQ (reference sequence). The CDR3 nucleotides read TGTGCCAGCAGCTTACTGGGACAGGGGGCTTGGGAGACCCAGTACTTC. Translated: CASSLLGQGAWETQYF. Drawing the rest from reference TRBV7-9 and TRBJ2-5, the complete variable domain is DTGVSQNPRHKITKRGQNVTFRCDPISEHNRLYWYRQTLGQGPEFLTYFQNEAQLEKSRLLSDRFSAERPKGSFSTLEIQRTEQGDSAMYLCASSLLGQGAWETQYFGPGTRLLVL.

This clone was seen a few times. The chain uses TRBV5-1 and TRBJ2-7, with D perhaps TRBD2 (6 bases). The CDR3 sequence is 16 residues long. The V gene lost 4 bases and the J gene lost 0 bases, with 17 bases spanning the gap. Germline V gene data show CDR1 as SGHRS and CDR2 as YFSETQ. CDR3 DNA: TGCGCCAGCAGCCCCATGGCGACGGGAGCCTCCTACGAGCAGTACTTC. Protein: CASSPMATGASYEQYF.

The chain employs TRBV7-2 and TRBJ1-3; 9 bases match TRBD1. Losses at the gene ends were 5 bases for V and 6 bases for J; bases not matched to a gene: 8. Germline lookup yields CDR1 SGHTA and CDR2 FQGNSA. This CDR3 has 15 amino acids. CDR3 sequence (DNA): TGTGCCAGCAGCCCCCACAGGGGGCGGAAAAACACCATATATTTT. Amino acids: CASSPHRGRKNTIYF.

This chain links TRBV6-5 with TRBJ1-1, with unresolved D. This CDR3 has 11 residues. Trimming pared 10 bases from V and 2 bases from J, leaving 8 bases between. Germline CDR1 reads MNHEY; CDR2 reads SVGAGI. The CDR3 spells CAIQSNTEAFF. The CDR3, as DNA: TGTGCCATCCAATCCAACACTGAAGCTTTCTTT.

The CDR3 protein is CASRKQGQVRNEQFF. The DNA of the CDR3 is TGTGCCAGTAGAAAACAGGGACAGGTCAGGAATGAGCAGTTCTTC. The chain links TRBV19 to TRBJ2-1; 8 bases line up with TRBD1. Unmatched junction bases numbered 11, after V lost 6 bases and J lost 7 bases. This CDR3 has 15 amino acids. CDR1 is LNHDA and CDR2 is SQIVND in the germline V gene (reference sequence).

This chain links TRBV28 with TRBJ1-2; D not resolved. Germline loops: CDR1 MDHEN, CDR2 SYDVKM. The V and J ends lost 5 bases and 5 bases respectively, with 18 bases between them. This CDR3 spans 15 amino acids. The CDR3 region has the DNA TGTGCCAGCAGTCCATCCCCCCGGGCGGGATATGGCTACACCTTC. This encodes CASSPSPRAGYGYTF.